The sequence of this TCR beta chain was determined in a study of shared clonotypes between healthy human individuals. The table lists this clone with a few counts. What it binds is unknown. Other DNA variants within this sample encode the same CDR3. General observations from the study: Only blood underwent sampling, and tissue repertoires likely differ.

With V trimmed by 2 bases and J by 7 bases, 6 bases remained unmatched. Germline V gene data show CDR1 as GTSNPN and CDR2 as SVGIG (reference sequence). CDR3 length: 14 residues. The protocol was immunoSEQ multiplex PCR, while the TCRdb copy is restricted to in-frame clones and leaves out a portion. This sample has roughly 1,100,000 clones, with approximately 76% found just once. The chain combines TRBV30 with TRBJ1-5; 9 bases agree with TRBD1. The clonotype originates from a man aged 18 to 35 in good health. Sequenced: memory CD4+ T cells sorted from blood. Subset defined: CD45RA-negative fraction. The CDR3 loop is CAWSRGQGGQPQHF. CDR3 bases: TGTGCCTGGAGTCGGGGACAGGGAGGACAGCCCCAGCATTTT.